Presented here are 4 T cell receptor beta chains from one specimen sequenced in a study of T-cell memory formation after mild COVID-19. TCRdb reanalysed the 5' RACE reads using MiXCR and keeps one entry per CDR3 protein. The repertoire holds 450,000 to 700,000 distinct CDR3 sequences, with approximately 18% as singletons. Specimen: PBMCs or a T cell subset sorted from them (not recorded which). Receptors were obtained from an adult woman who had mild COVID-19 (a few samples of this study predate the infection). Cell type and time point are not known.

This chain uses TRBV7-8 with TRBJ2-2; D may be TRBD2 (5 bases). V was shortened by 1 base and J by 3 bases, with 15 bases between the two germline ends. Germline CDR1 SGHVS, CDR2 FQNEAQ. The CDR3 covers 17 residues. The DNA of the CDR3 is TGTGCCAGCAGCTTAGGGGTTGGCGGGTGGTACACCGGGGAGCTGTTTTTT. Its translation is CASSLGVGGWYTGELFF. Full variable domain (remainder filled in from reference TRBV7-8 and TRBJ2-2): GAGVSQSPRYKVAKRGQDVALRCDPISGHVSLFWYQQALGQGPEFLTYFQNEAQLDKSGLPSDRFFAERPEGSVSTLKIQRTQQEDSAVYLCASSLGVGGWYTGELFFGEGSRLTVL.

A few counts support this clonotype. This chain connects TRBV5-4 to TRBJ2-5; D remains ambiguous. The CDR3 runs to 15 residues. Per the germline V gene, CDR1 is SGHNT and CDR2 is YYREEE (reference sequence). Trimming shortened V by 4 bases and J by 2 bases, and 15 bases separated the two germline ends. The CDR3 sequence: CASSHDRAVQETQYF. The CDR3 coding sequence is TGTGCCAGCAGCCACGATCGCGCGGTTCAAGAGACCCAGTACTTC.

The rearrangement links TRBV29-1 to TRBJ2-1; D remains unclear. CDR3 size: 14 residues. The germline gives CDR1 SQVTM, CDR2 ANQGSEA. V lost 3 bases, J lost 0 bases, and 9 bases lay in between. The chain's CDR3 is CSVDLTLSYNEQFF. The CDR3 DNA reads TGCAGCGTTGACCTAACCCTCTCCTACAATGAGCAGTTCTTC.

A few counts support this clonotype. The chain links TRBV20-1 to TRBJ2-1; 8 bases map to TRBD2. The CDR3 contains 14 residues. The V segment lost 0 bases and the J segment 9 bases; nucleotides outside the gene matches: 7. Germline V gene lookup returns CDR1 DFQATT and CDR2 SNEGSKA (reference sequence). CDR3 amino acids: CSARDLGGGLEQFF. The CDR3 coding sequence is TGCAGTGCTAGAGATCTCGGCGGGGGGCTTGAGCAGTTCTTC.